One T cell receptor beta chain is described in this entry. Its matching antigen is unknown. This entry comes from a study of vaccination effects on CD4 cells after COVID-19. Turning to the study itself: Median timing of post-vaccine samples was 72 days after the second dose.

The CDR3 consists of 14 residues. After removal of 2 bases from V and 2 bases from J, the junction contained 1 base not matched to a gene. The germline V gene encodes CDR1 SGHTA and CDR2 FQGTGA. Viral peptide pool expansion of antigen-specific CD4+ T cells preceded sequencing in the ViraFEST assay. With approximately 9 days of culture completed, CD4+ T cells were isolated. Participants got two doses of BNT162b2 or mRNA-1273 vaccine. On both days 3 and 7, half of the culture medium was replaced with IL-2 medium. TCRdb's table, derived via immunoSEQ multiplex PCR, lists solely in-frame clones and lacks some. The data hold fewer than 15,000 clones, with around 75% observed a single time.

The source material was CD4+ T cells from PBMCs cultured with HCoV-NL63 spike peptides, sampled after COVID-19 vaccination. The TCR sequence derives from a human donor who received a COVID-19 vaccine. The chain couples TRBV7-3 to TRBJ2-3, with TRBD2 identical over 7 bases. The CDR3 DNA follows: TGTGCCAGCAGCTTAGGGACTAACACAGATACGCAGTATTTT. This gives the protein CASSLGTNTDTQYF. The full variable domain, completed using reference TRBV7-3 and TRBJ2-3, is GAGVSQTPSNKVTEKGKYVELRCDPISGHTALYWYRQSLGQGPEFLIYFQGTGAADDSGLPNDRFFAVRPEGSVSTLKIQRTERGDSAVYLCASSLGTNTDTQYFGPGTRLTVL.